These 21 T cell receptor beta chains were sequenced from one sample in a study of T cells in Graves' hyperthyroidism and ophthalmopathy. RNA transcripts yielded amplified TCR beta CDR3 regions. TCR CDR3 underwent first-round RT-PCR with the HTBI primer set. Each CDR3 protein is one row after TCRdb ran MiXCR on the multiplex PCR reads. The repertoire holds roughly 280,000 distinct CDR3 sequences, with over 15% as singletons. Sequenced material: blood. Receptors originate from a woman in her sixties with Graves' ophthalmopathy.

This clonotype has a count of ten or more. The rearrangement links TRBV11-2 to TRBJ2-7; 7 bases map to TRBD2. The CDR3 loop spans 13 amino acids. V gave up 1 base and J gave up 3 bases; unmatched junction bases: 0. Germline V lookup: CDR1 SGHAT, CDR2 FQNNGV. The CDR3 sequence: CASSLASGYEQYF. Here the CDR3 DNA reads TGTGCCAGCAGCTTAGCTAGCGGCTACGAGCAGTACTTC.

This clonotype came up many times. The DNA for the CDR3 is TGTGCCAGCAGCTTTCGGAGCTCTGGGGCCAACGTCCTGACTTTC. This translates into CASSFRSSGANVLTF. The chain has TRBV13 and TRBJ2-6; D is unresolved. Germline assignment: CDR1 PRHDT and CDR2 FYEKMQ (reference sequence). Trimming removed 3 bases at V and 0 bases at J, with 6 bases between. This CDR3 is 15 amino acids long. The whole variable domain, filled in from reference TRBV13 and TRBJ2-6, reads AAGVIQSPRHLIKEKRETATLKCYPIPRHDTVYWYQQGPGQDPQFLISFYEKMQSDKGSIPDRFSAQQFSDYHSELNMSSLELGDSALYFCASSFRSSGANVLTFGAGSRLTVL.

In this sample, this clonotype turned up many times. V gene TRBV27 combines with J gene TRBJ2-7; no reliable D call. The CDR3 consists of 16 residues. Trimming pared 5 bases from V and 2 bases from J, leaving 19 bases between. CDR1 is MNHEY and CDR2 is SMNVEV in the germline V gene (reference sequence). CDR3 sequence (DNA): TGTGCCAGCAGTCCACAAGTTAATGGCGGTACCTACGAGCAGTACTTC. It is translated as CASSPQVNGGTYEQYF.

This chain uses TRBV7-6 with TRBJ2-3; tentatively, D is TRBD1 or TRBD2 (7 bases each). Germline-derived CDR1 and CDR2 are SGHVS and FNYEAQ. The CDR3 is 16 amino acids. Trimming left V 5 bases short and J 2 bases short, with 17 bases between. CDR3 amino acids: CASSATQGGFTDTQYF. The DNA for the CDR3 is TGTGCCAGCAGCGCAACCCAGGGGGGGTTCACAGATACGCAGTATTTT.

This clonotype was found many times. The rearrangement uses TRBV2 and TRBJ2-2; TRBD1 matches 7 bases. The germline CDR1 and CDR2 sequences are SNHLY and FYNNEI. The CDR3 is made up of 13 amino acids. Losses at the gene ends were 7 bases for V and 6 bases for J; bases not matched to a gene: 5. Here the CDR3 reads CASNRDSPGELFF. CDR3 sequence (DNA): TGTGCCAGCAACCGGGACAGTCCCGGGGAGCTGTTTTTT.

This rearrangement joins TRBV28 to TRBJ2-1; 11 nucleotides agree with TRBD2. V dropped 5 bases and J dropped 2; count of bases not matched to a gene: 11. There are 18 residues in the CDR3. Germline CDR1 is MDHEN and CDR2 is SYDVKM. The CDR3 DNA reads TGTGCCAGCAGTGAGCCTAGCGGGAGGTTCCCCCCCTACAATGAGCAGTTCTTC. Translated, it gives CASSEPSGRFPPYNEQFF.

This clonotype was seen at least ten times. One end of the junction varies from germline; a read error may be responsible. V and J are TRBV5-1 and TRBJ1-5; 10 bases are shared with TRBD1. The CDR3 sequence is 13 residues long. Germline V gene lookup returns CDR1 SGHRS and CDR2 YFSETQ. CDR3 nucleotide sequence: TGTGCCAGCAGCCGGGACAGGGGCCAGCCCCAGCATTTT. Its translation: CASSRDRGQPQHF.

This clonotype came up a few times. The CDR3 spells CASSPRQLGRQFF. As DNA, the CDR3 is TGTGCCAGTAGCCCGCGGCAATTGGGGAGGCAGTTCTTC. The V gene is TRBV19, the J gene TRBJ2-1; tentatively, D is TRBD2 (5 bases). The CDR3 is made up of 13 amino acids. The germline gives CDR1 LNHDA, CDR2 SQIVND (reference sequence). V shed 6 bases and J shed 12 bases, with 18 bases lying between them.

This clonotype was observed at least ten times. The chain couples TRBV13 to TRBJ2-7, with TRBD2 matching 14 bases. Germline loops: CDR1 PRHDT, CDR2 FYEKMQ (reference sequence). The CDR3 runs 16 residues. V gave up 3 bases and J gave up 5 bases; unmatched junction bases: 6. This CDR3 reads CASSFRTSGRNHEQYF. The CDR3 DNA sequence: TGTGCCAGCAGCTTCCGGACTAGCGGGAGGAATCACGAGCAGTACTTC.

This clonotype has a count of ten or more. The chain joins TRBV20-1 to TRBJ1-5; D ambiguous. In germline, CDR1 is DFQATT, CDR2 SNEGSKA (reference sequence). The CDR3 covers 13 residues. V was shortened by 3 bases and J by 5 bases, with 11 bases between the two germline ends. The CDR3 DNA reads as TGCAGTGCTAGCTCCGTTAGTGATCAGCCCCAGCATTTT. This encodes CSASSVSDQPQHF.

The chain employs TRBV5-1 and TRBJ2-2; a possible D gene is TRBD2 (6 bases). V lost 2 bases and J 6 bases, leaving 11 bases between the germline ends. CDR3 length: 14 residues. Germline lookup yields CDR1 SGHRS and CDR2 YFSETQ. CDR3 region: CASSFTQRAGELFF. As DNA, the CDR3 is TGCGCCAGCAGCTTTACACAGCGGGCCGGGGAGCTGTTTTTT.

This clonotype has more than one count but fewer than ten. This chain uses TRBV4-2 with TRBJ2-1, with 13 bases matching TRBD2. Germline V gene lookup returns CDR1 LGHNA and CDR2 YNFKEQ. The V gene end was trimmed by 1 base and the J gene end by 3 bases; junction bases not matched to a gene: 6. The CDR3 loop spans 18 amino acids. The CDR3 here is CASSQVALAGGDYNEQFF. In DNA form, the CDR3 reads TGTGCCAGCAGCCAAGTAGCACTAGCGGGAGGGGACTACAATGAGCAGTTCTTC.

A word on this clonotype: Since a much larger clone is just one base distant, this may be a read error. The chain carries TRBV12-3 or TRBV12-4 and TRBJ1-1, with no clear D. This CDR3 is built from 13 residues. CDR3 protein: CASSLGFNTEALF. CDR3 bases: TGTGCCAGCAGTCTCGGGTTCAACACTGAAGCTCTCTTT.

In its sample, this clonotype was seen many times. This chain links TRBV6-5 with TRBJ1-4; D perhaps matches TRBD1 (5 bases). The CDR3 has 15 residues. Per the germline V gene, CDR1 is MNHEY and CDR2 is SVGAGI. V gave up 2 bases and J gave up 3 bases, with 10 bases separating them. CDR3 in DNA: TGTGCCAGCAGTTACCGGGGCGGCTCTAATGAAAAACTGTTTTTT. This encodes CASSYRGGSNEKLFF.

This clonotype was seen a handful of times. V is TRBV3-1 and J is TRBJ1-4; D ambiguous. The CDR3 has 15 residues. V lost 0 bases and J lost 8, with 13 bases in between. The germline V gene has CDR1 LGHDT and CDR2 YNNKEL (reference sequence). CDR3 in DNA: TGTGCCAGCAGCCAAGATAGGGCAGCGGGGGAAAAACTGTTTTTT. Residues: CASSQDRAAGEKLFF.

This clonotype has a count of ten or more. The DNA for the CDR3 is TGCAGCGTCGCAACTAGTTTCGAGCAGTACTTC. Translating it yields CSVATSFEQYF. The chain carries TRBV29-1 and TRBJ2-7, with a possible D match to TRBD2 (5 bases). Germline V lookup: CDR1 SQVTM, CDR2 ANQGSEA. Trimming removed 6 bases at V and 6 bases at J, with 12 bases between. The length of the CDR3 is 11 residues.

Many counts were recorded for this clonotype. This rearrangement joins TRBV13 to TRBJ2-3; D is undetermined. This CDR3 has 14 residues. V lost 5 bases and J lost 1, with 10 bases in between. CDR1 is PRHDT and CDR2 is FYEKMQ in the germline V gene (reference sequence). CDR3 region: CASSPRTGTDTQYF. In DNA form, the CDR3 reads TGTGCCAGCAGCCCAAGGACGGGCACAGATACGCAGTATTTT.

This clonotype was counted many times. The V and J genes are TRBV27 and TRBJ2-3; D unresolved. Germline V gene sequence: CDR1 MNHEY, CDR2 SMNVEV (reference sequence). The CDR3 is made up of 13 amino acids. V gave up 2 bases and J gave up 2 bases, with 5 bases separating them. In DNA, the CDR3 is TGTGCCAGCAGTTTAACCCACACAGATACGCAGTATTTT. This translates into CASSLTHTDTQYF.

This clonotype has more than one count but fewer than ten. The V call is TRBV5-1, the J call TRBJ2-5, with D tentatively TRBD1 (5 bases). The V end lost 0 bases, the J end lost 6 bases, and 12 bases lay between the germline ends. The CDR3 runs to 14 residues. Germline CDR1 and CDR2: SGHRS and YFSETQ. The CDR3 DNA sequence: TGCGCCAGCAGCTTGGATCAGGGCATGAAGACCCAGTACTTC. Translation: CASSLDQGMKTQYF.

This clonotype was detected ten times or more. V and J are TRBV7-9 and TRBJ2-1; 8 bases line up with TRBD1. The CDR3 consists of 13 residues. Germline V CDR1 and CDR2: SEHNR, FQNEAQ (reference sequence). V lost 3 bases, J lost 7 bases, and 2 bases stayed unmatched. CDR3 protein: CASSFRQGNEQFF. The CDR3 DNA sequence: TGTGCCAGCAGCTTTCGACAGGGGAATGAGCAGTTCTTC.

The CDR3 DNA sequence: TGTGCCAGCAGCCAAGATCCAGGGTTGAGCAATCAGCCCCAGCATTTT. It yields the protein CASSQDPGLSNQPQHF. The V call is TRBV4-2, the J call TRBJ1-5; a possible D gene is TRBD1 (5 bases). This CDR3 spans 16 amino acids. CDR1 and CDR2 (germline): LGHNA, YNFKEQ. V lost 0 bases to trimming and J lost 1 base, with 10 bases between them.